This T cell receptor beta chain was identified during a study of cytomegalovirus exposure and HLA in healthy donors. Overall study results and limits: Relative to equally common others, HLA-associated TCR beta chains showed greater clonal expansion in a later analysis. HLA alleles were associated with roughly 15,000 TCR beta sequences in a later analysis at 0.05 false discovery rate. Several of the most significant clusters were apparently associated with common viral pathogens in a later analysis.

A multiplex PCR was run with 60 Vbeta primers and 13 Jbeta primers. Here immunoSEQ multiplex PCR was the method, and the copy in TCRdb shows in-frame clones only, minus some. The repertoire includes approximately 190,000 clones, 77% of them detected once, and over 2% sits in the top ten. This clone was detected once. Its antigen is currently unknown. The sequencing sample was made of PBMCs. The origin of this receptor is a woman in her twenties or thirties in good health and CMV-seropositive.

The CDR3, as DNA: TGTGCCAGCAGCTTGATACGGGGGGGAAGTGAAGATACGCAGTATTTT. It specifies CASSLIRGGSEDTQYF. The J gene is TRBJ2-3, the V gene TRBV5-6; 8 positions match TRBD2. The CDR3 totals 16 residues. Germline CDR1 reads SGHDT; CDR2 reads YYEEEE. The V gene end was trimmed by 1 base and the J gene end by 5 bases; junction bases not matched to a gene: 9.